The present T cell receptor (beta chain) was sequenced within a study of blood T cell repertoires in COVID-19. Overall study context: The samples span acute and convalescent COVID-19 from the United States, Italy and Spain.

Grouping used clinical history reported by participants in a survey and questionnaire. Germline V gene data show CDR1 as ENHRY and CDR2 as SYGVKD. The CDR3 spans 20 residues. The V and J ends lost 0 bases and 6 bases, in that order; junction bases with no gene match: 20. Profiled with immunoSEQ multiplex PCR; TCRdb holds only in-frame clones, not every one. Altogether over 200,000 clones are present, roughly nine tenths being singletons, with the ten largest covering 9.5% to 14%. The chain has TRBV10-3 and TRBJ2-3, with 8 bases that match TRBD1. This receptor was taken from a man younger than 40 who had recovered from COVID-19. The specimen sequenced was PBMCs or T cells enriched from blood (not recorded which). This chain's CDR3 is CAISESPGGAGRVRRDTQYF. The CDR3 DNA reads as TGTGCCATCAGTGAGTCTCCAGGGGGCGCCGGACGGGTGCGGCGGGATACGCAGTATTTT.